The entry that follows covers one T cell receptor (beta chain) sequence. The sample comes from a study of blood T cell repertoires in COVID-19. Study details: The United States, Italy and Spain provided the acute and convalescent COVID-19 samples. The cDNA or gDNA used as material had been derived from T cells, B-cell-depleted T cells, or PBMCs.

This CDR3 is built from 16 residues. Germline V gene sequence: CDR1 SGHRS, CDR2 YFSETQ. The trim removed 3 bases at V and 0 bases at J, leaving 4 bases unmatched. Original data processing: From reference gene primer amplification, estimates of nucleated cell counts were derived. TCRdb's copy holds only in-frame clones and misses some; the assay was immunoSEQ multiplex PCR. Clonal size and the V and J genes are those of that table, whereas D and trimming came from the DNA. The profile shows 30,000 to 40,000 clones, about four fifths of them singletons. This sequence joins TRBV5-1 and TRBJ2-2; 8 positions agree with TRBD2. Sequencing used peripheral blood. This receptor was obtained from an elderly man with active or convalescent COVID-19. This CDR3 reads CASSSGTSSNTGELFF. The CDR3 DNA is TGCGCCAGCAGCTCCGGGACTAGTTCGAACACCGGGGAGCTGTTTTTT.